Listed below are T cell receptor beta chains from one sample, sequenced in a study of T cell responses to AZD1222 COVID-19 vaccine. The assay was immunoSEQ multiplex PCR, and TCRdb's table has in-frame clones only and misses some. The sample gives more than 110,000 clones, roughly 92% of which show up once; 3.6% is in the top ten. The sample was peripheral blood, taken 28 days after the second AZD1222 dose. The origin of the receptors is an adult who received the AZD1222 COVID-19 vaccine. The CDR3 runs from the conserved cysteine through the conserved F or W. Fields, in order: V gene, D gene, clone size, J gene, CDR3 DNA, CDR3 protein. D genes are given only for firm matches. Size values are once, few and many counts, or a class for expanded clones, and some rows have none.

v_call: TRBV3-1/TRBV3-2
d_call: NA
clone_size: NA
j_call: TRBJ2-3
cdr3_nt: TGTGCCAGCAGCCAAGAAACAGCCAGCACAGATACGCAGTATTTT
cdr3_aa: CASSQETASTDTQYF

v_call: TRBV2
d_call: TRBD1
clone_size: few
j_call: TRBJ2-2
cdr3_nt: TGTGCCAGCAGTGAAGCGCTTACGTGGTTGGACAGGCCCACCGGGGAGCTGTTTTTT
cdr3_aa: CASSEALTWLDRPTGELFF

v_call: TRBV5-1
d_call: TRBD1
clone_size: NA
j_call: TRBJ2-7
cdr3_nt: TGCGCCAGCAGCACCGGACAGGGCGGTGAGCAGTACTTC
cdr3_aa: CASSTGQGGEQYF

v_call: TRBV9
d_call: NA
clone_size: NA
j_call: TRBJ1-4
cdr3_nt: TGTGCCAGCAGCGTAGGTGACGGAGCGTCTAATGAAAAACTGTTTTTT
cdr3_aa: CASSVGDGASNEKLFF

v_call: TRBV5-6
d_call: NA
clone_size: NA
j_call: TRBJ1-2
cdr3_nt: TGTGCCAGCAGCTTCGGAACCTACACCTATGGCTACACCTTC
cdr3_aa: CASSFGTYTYGYTF

v_call: TRBV28
d_call: TRBD1
clone_size: NA
j_call: TRBJ1-2
cdr3_nt: TGTGCCAGCAGTTTAGTCGGACAGGGGGACTATGGCTACACCTTC
cdr3_aa: CASSLVGQGDYGYTF

v_call: TRBV4-2
d_call: NA
clone_size: NA
j_call: TRBJ1-3
cdr3_nt: TGTGCCAGCAGCCCGGCAGGGGCTGGAAACACCATATATTTT
cdr3_aa: CASSPAGAGNTIYF

v_call: TRBV11-3
d_call: NA
clone_size: NA
j_call: TRBJ2-2
cdr3_nt: TGTGCCAGCAGCTTAGGGGGGAACACCGGGGAGCTGTTTTTT
cdr3_aa: CASSLGGNTGELFF

v_call: TRBV7-2
d_call: NA
clone_size: NA
j_call: TRBJ2-5
cdr3_nt: TGTGCCAGCAGCTTAGTTCGGGAAGAGACCCAGTACTTC
cdr3_aa: CASSLVREETQYF

v_call: TRBV19
d_call: NA
clone_size: NA
j_call: TRBJ2-5
cdr3_nt: TGTGCCAGTAGAGACGACAGGACCCAAGAGACCCAGTACTTC
cdr3_aa: CASRDDRTQETQYF

v_call: TRBV6-5
d_call: NA
clone_size: NA
j_call: TRBJ1-1
cdr3_nt: TGTGCCAGCAGCTTGGGATTCATGAACACTGAAGCTTTCTTT
cdr3_aa: CASSLGFMNTEAFF

v_call: TRBV29-1
d_call: TRBD2
clone_size: NA
j_call: TRBJ2-1
cdr3_nt: TGCAGCGTTGCCGGGACTAGCGGGACCTCTAATGAGCAGTTCTTC
cdr3_aa: CSVAGTSGTSNEQFF

v_call: TRBV4-2
d_call: TRBD2
clone_size: once
j_call: TRBJ2-3
cdr3_nt: TGTGCCAGCAACCACCCGGGCAGCGGGACCCCAGATACGCAGTATTTT
cdr3_aa: CASNHPGSGTPDTQYF

v_call: TRBV27
d_call: NA
clone_size: once
j_call: TRBJ2-7
cdr3_nt: TGTGCCAGCAGCCGATCCGGGCCCGCCTACGAGCAGTACTTC
cdr3_aa: CASSRSGPAYEQYF

v_call: TRBV13
d_call: NA
clone_size: NA
j_call: TRBJ2-5
cdr3_nt: TGTGCCAGCAGCTTCCCCGGGGCGCAAGAGACCCAGTACTTC
cdr3_aa: CASSFPGAQETQYF

v_call: TRBV14
d_call: NA
clone_size: NA
j_call: TRBJ2-2
cdr3_nt: TGTGCCAGCAGCCAAGTAGGTGTTCGGAGGGTACCGGGGACCGGGGAGCTGTTTTTT
cdr3_aa: CASSQVGVRRVPGTGELFF

v_call: TRBV2
d_call: NA
clone_size: NA
j_call: TRBJ1-6
cdr3_nt: TGTGCCAGCAGGACCTGGACAGCCGGGGGTGGCTCACCCCTCCACTTT
cdr3_aa: CASRTWTAGGGSPLHF

v_call: TRBV6-1
d_call: NA
clone_size: once
j_call: TRBJ2-1
cdr3_nt: TGTGCCAGCAGTGAAACAGGGACGGCCTACAATGAGCAGTTCTTC
cdr3_aa: CASSETGTAYNEQFF

v_call: TRBV10-3
d_call: NA
clone_size: NA
j_call: TRBJ2-7
cdr3_nt: TGTGCCATCAGTGAGTCGAAGCGGTCCTACGAGCAGTACTTC
cdr3_aa: CAISESKRSYEQYF

v_call: TRBV19
d_call: NA
clone_size: NA
j_call: TRBJ2-3
cdr3_nt: TGTGCCAGTAGTGAGGCGGATCCAGATACGCAGTATTTT
cdr3_aa: CASSEADPDTQYF

v_call: TRBV28
d_call: TRBD1
clone_size: NA
j_call: TRBJ1-2
cdr3_nt: TGTGCCAGCAGTTCCGGGACAGGGGCCCTCCGAGGAGGCTACACCTTC
cdr3_aa: CASSSGTGALRGGYTF

v_call: TRBV6-2/TRBV6-3
d_call: NA
clone_size: NA
j_call: TRBJ2-5
cdr3_nt: TGTGCCACCAGTAAGGTTGAAGAGACCCAGTACTTC
cdr3_aa: CATSKVEETQYF

v_call: TRBV7-2
d_call: NA
clone_size: NA
j_call: TRBJ1-5
cdr3_nt: TGTGCCAGCAGCCGCGAGGCTAGCAATCAGCCCCAGCATTTT
cdr3_aa: CASSREASNQPQHF

v_call: TRBV29-1
d_call: TRBD2
clone_size: NA
j_call: TRBJ2-1
cdr3_nt: TGCAGCGTTGAATATCTAGCGGGAGGGCCGGTACTCAGGAATGAGCAGTTCTTC
cdr3_aa: CSVEYLAGGPVLRNEQFF

v_call: TRBV29-1
d_call: NA
clone_size: once
j_call: TRBJ1-3
cdr3_nt: TGCAGCGTTATAAAGGGAGGGGCTGGAAACACCATATATTTT
cdr3_aa: CSVIKGGAGNTIYF

v_call: TRBV27
d_call: NA
clone_size: NA
j_call: TRBJ2-2
cdr3_nt: TGTGCCAGCAGTTTTTCGAAGGCCGGGGAGCTGTTTTTT
cdr3_aa: CASSFSKAGELFF

v_call: TRBV5-1
d_call: NA
clone_size: NA
j_call: TRBJ1-1
cdr3_nt: TGCGCCAGCAGCGGTCGGGACGGTAACACTGAAGCTTTCTTT
cdr3_aa: CASSGRDGNTEAFF

v_call: TRBV11-2
d_call: TRBD1
clone_size: NA
j_call: TRBJ1-1
cdr3_nt: TGTGCCAGCAGCCTCCGGACAGGGAACACTGAAGCTTTCTTT
cdr3_aa: CASSLRTGNTEAFF

v_call: TRBV19
d_call: NA
clone_size: NA
j_call: TRBJ1-4
cdr3_nt: TGTGCCAGTAGTGAGACGGTAACTAATGAAAAACTGTTTTTT
cdr3_aa: CASSETVTNEKLFF

v_call: TRBV27
d_call: NA
clone_size: NA
j_call: TRBJ1-6
cdr3_nt: TGTGCCAGCAGTTGGACAAACAGGGTGATAGATTCACCCCTCCACTTT
cdr3_aa: CASSWTNRVIDSPLHF

v_call: TRBV5-5
d_call: NA
clone_size: NA
j_call: TRBJ2-5
cdr3_nt: TGTGCCAGCAGCCTCCAAGAGACCCAGTACTTC
cdr3_aa: CASSLQETQYF

v_call: TRBV5-1
d_call: NA
clone_size: NA
j_call: TRBJ1-3
cdr3_nt: TGCGCCAGCAGCTTGGCGGGAAACTCTGGAAACACCATATATTTT
cdr3_aa: CASSLAGNSGNTIYF

v_call: TRBV4-2
d_call: NA
clone_size: NA
j_call: TRBJ1-3
cdr3_nt: TGTGCCAGCAGCCAAAGGCCGGACGGAAACACCATATATTTT
cdr3_aa: CASSQRPDGNTIYF

v_call: TRBV4-2
d_call: NA
clone_size: NA
j_call: TRBJ1-2
cdr3_nt: TGTGCCAGCAGCCAAGATGGGGCAGGGACCCGCTATGGCTACACCTTC
cdr3_aa: CASSQDGAGTRYGYTF

v_call: TRBV7-8
d_call: NA
clone_size: NA
j_call: TRBJ1-4
cdr3_nt: TGTGCCAGCAGCTCCTCCGGGGGGTTTGGTGAAAAACTGTTTTTT
cdr3_aa: CASSSSGGFGEKLFF

v_call: TRBV6-5
d_call: NA
clone_size: NA
j_call: TRBJ2-1
cdr3_nt: NA
cdr3_aa: CASSYSAARSYNEQFF

v_call: TRBV7-9
d_call: NA
clone_size: NA
j_call: TRBJ1-3
cdr3_nt: TGTGCCAGCAGCTCCACAGGAAACACCATATATTTT
cdr3_aa: CASSSTGNTIYF

v_call: TRBV28
d_call: TRBD2
clone_size: NA
j_call: TRBJ2-3
cdr3_nt: TGTGCCAGCAGTACCCCTGGGGGGGAGGGCACAGATACGCAGTATTTT
cdr3_aa: CASSTPGGEGTDTQYF

v_call: TRBV5-7
d_call: NA
clone_size: NA
j_call: TRBJ1-3
cdr3_nt: TGTGCCAGCAGCTGGAGCGTGATCTCTGGAAACACCATATATTTT
cdr3_aa: CASSWSVISGNTIYF

v_call: TRBV28
d_call: NA
clone_size: once
j_call: TRBJ2-3
cdr3_nt: TGTGCCAGCAGTTCATCCCATAGGGGGGGACTAGATACGCAGTATTTT
cdr3_aa: CASSSSHRGGLDTQYF

v_call: TRBV6-2/TRBV6-3
d_call: NA
clone_size: NA
j_call: TRBJ2-3
cdr3_nt: TGTGCCAGCAGTTACGCCACAGATACGCAGTATTTT
cdr3_aa: CASSYATDTQYF

v_call: TRBV10-3
d_call: NA
clone_size: NA
j_call: TRBJ2-7
cdr3_nt: TGTGCCGCCTGGGGAGCCAATACCTACGAGCAGTACTTC
cdr3_aa: CAAWGANTYEQYF

v_call: TRBV5-4
d_call: NA
clone_size: NA
j_call: TRBJ2-7
cdr3_nt: TGTGCCAGCAGACCGAGCCCAGCCTACGAGCAGTACTTC
cdr3_aa: CASRPSPAYEQYF

v_call: TRBV19
d_call: NA
clone_size: NA
j_call: TRBJ1-2
cdr3_nt: TGTGCCAGTAAGGAGTCGACGGGGCGGACCTATGGCTACACCTTC
cdr3_aa: CASKESTGRTYGYTF

v_call: TRBV28
d_call: NA
clone_size: NA
j_call: TRBJ1-4
cdr3_nt: TGTGCCAGCAGTTTTCGTGGCGAAAAACTGTTTTTT
cdr3_aa: CASSFRGEKLFF

v_call: TRBV18
d_call: TRBD2
clone_size: NA
j_call: TRBJ2-3
cdr3_nt: TGTGCCAGCTCACCAAGGGCTAGCGGGAATAGGGCAGATACGCAGTATTTT
cdr3_aa: CASSPRASGNRADTQYF

v_call: TRBV7-8
d_call: NA
clone_size: NA
j_call: TRBJ1-4
cdr3_nt: TGTGCCAGCAGCCTCACGAACCTCGCAGGGCCAGATGAAAAACTGTTTTTT
cdr3_aa: CASSLTNLAGPDEKLFF

v_call: TRBV28
d_call: NA
clone_size: NA
j_call: TRBJ2-7
cdr3_nt: TGTGCCAGCATTGACCCTCGGGGGGCGGAGCCCTACGAGCAGTACTTC
cdr3_aa: CASIDPRGAEPYEQYF

v_call: TRBV5-1
d_call: NA
clone_size: NA
j_call: TRBJ1-4
cdr3_nt: TGCGCCAGCAGCTTGGCCATTGACCGGACACCGGAAAAACTGTTTTTT
cdr3_aa: CASSLAIDRTPEKLFF

v_call: TRBV5-4
d_call: NA
clone_size: once
j_call: TRBJ1-2
cdr3_nt: TGTGCCAGCAGCTTGGGGCAGACGGATGGCTACACCTTC
cdr3_aa: CASSLGQTDGYTF

v_call: TRBV6-2/TRBV6-3
d_call: NA
clone_size: NA
j_call: TRBJ1-5
cdr3_nt: TGTGCCAGCAGTTACCTTCGGGAGGCCCGAACATATAGCAATCAGCCCCAGCATTTT
cdr3_aa: CASSYLREARTYSNQPQHF

v_call: TRBV19
d_call: NA
clone_size: once
j_call: TRBJ1-3
cdr3_nt: TGTGCCAGTACCTTATCGGCTGGAAACACCATATATTTT
cdr3_aa: CASTLSAGNTIYF